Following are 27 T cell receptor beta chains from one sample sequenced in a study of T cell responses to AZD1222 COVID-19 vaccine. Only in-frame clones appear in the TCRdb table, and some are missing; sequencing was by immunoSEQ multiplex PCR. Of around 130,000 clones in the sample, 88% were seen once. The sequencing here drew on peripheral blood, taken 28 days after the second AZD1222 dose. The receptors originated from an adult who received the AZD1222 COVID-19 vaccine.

CDR3 sequence (DNA): TGTGCCAGCAGTTACAGCCGGACAGGAGCCTACGAGCAGTACTTC. The encoded protein is CASSYSRTGAYEQYF. The V call is TRBV6-5, the J call TRBJ2-7; TRBD1 matches 7 bases. Germline CDR1 and CDR2: MNHEY and SVGAGI. There are 15 residues in the CDR3. The ends lost 2 bases at V and 2 bases at J; junction bases unmatched: 6.

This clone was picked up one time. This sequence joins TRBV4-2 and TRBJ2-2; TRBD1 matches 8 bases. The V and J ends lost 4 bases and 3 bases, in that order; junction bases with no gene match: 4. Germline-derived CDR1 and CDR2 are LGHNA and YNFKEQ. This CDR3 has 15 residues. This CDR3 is CASSLAGGDTGELFF. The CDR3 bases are TGTGCCAGCAGCCTGGCAGGGGGCGACACCGGGGAGCTGTTTTTT.

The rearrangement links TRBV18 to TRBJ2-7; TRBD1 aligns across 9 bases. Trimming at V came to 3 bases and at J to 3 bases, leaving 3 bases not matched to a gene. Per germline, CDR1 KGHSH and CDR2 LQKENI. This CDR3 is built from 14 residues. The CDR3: CASSPRQGDYEQYF. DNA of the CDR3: TGTGCCAGCTCACCTCGACAGGGGGACTACGAGCAGTACTTC.

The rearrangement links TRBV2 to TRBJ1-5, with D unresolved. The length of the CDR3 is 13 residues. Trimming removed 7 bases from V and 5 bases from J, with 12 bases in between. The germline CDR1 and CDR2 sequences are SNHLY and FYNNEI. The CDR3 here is CASKADQDQPQHF. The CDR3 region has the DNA TGTGCCAGCAAAGCCGACCAGGATCAGCCCCAGCATTTT.

The CDR3, as DNA: TGTGCCAGCAGCTCCAACCAGGGGGACACTGGAAACACCATATATTTT. Its translation is CASSSNQGDTGNTIYF. The V gene is TRBV7-9, the J gene TRBJ1-3; 7 bases are shared with TRBD1. The V gene's germline CDR1 is SEHNR and CDR2 FQNEAQ (reference sequence). The CDR3 loop spans 16 amino acids. After removal of 4 bases from V and 2 bases from J, the junction contained 8 bases not matched to a gene.

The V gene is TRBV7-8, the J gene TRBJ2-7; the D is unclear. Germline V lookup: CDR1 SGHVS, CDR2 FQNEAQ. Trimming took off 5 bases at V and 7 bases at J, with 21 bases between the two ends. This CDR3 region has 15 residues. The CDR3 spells CASSQTGPGYGEQYF. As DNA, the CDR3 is TGTGCCAGCAGCCAAACGGGCCCCGGCTACGGGGAGCAGTACTTC. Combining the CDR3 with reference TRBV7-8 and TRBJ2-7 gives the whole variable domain GAGVSQSPRYKVAKRGQDVALRCDPISGHVSLFWYQQALGQGPEFLTYFQNEAQLDKSGLPSDRFFAERPEGSVSTLKIQRTQQEDSAVYLCASSQTGPGYGEQYFGPGTRLTVT.

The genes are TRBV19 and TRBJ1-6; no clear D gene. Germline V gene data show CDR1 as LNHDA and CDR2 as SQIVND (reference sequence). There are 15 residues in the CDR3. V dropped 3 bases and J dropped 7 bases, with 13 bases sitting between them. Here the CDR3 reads CASSIEEIGNSPLHF. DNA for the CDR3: TGTGCCAGTAGTATCGAAGAGATAGGGAATTCACCCCTCCACTTT. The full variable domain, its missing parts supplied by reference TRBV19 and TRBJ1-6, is DGGITQSPKYLFRKEGQNVTLSCEQNLNHDAMYWYRQDPGQGLRLIYYSQIVNDFQKGDIAEGYSVSREKKESFPLTVTSAQKNPTAFYLCASSIEEIGNSPLHFGNGTRLTVT.

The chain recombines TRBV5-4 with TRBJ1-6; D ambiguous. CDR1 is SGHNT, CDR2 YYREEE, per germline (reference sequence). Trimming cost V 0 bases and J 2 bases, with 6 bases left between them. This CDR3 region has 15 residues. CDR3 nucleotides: TGTGCCAGCAGCTTGGGCGGGACCTATAATTCACCCCTCCACTTT. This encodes CASSLGGTYNSPLHF.

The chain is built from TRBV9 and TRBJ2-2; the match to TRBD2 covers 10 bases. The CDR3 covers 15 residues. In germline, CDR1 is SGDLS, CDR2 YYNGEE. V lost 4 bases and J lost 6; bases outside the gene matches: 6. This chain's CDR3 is CASSLAGTSAGELFF. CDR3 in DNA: TGTGCCAGCAGCCTGGCCGGGACTAGCGCCGGGGAGCTGTTTTTT.

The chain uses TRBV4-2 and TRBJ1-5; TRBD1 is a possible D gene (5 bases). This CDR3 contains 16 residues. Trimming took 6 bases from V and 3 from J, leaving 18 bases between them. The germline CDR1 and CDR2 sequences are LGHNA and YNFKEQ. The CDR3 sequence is CASSQTRDTPNQPQHF. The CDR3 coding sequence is TGTGCCAGCAGTCAAACCAGGGATACTCCCAATCAGCCCCAGCATTTT.

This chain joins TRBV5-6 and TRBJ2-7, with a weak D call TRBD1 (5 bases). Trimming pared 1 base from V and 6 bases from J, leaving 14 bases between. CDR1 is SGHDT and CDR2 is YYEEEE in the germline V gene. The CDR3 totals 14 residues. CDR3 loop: CASSLNRRTAEQYF. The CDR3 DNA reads TGTGCCAGCAGCTTGAACAGGCGCACGGCCGAGCAGTACTTC.

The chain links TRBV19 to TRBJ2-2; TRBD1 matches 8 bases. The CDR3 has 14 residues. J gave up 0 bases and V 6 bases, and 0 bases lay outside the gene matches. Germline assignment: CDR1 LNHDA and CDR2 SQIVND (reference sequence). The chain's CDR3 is CASRDRANTGELFF. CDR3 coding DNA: TGTGCCAGTAGGGACAGGGCGAACACCGGGGAGCTGTTTTTT.

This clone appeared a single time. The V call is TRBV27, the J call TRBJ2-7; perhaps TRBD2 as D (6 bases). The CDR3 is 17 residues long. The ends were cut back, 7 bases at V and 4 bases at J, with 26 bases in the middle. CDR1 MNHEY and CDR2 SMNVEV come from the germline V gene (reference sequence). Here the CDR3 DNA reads TGTGCCAGCACCCCGAAGAAAGTGGGACTTTTTGCTTACGAGCAGTACTTC. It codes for CASTPKKVGLFAYEQYF.

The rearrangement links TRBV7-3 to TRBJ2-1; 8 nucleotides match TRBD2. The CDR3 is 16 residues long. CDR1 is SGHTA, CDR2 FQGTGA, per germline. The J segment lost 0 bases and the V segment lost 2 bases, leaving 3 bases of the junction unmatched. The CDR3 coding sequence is TGTGCCAGCAGCTTACGGGAGGGCAGCTCCTACAATGAGCAGTTCTTC. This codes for CASSLREGSSYNEQFF. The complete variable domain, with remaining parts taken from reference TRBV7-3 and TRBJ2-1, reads GAGVSQTPSNKVTEKGKYVELRCDPISGHTALYWYRQSLGQGPEFLIYFQGTGAADDSGLPNDRFFAVRPEGSVSTLKIQRTERGDSAVYLCASSLREGSSYNEQFFGPGTRLTVL.

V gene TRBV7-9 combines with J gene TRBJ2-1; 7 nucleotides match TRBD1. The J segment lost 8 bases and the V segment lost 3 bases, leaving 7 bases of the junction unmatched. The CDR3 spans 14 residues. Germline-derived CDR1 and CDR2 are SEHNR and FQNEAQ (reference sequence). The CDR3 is CASSFDRAVDEQFF. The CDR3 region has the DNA TGTGCCAGCAGCTTCGACAGGGCGGTCGATGAGCAGTTCTTC.

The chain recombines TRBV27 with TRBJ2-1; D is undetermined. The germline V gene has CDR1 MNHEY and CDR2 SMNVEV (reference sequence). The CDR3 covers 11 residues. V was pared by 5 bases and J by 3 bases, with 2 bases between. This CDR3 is CASSRYNEQFF. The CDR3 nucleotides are TGTGCCAGCAGTCGCTACAATGAGCAGTTCTTC.

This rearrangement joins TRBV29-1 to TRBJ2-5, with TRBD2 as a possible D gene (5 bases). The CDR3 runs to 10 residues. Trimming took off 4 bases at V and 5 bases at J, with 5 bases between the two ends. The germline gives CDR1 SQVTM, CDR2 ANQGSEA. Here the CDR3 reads CSVGGETQYF. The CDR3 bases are TGCAGCGTTGGCGGGGAGACCCAGTACTTC.

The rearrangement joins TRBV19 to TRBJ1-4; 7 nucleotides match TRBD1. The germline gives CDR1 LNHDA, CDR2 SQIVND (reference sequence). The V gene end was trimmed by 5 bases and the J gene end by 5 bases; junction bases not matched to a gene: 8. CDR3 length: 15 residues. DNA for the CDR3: TGTGCCAGTAGTGTGACAGGGATTAAAAATGAAAAACTGTTTTTT. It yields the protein CASSVTGIKNEKLFF.

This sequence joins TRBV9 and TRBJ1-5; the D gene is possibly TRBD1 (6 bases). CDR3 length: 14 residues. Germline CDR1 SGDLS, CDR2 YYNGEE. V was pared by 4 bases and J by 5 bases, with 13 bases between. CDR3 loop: CASSPVGGDQPQHF. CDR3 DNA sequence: TGTGCCAGCAGCCCAGTAGGGGGGGATCAGCCCCAGCATTTT.

The CDR3 spells CASTSPLEVGETQYF. For the CDR3, the DNA is TGTGCCAGCACCTCCCCTCTAGAGGTCGGTGAGACCCAGTACTTC. This chain uses TRBV6-6 with TRBJ2-5, with D unclear. The CDR3 is made up of 15 amino acids. Germline V gene lookup returns CDR1 MNHNY and CDR2 SVGAGI (reference sequence). V dropped 7 bases and J dropped 5 bases, with 20 bases sitting between them.

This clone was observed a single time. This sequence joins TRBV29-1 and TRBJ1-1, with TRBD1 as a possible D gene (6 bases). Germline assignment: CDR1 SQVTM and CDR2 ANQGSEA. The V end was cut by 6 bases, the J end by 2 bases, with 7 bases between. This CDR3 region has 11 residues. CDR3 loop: CSVTGNTEAFF. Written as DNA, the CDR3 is TGCAGCGTGACAGGTAACACTGAAGCTTTCTTT.

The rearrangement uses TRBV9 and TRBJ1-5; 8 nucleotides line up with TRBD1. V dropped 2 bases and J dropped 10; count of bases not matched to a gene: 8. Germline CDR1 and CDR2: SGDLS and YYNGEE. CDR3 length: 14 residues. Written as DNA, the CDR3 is TGTGCCAGCAGCGTGGGCCCGACAGGGGAACCCCAGCATTTT. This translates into CASSVGPTGEPQHF.

CDR3 in amino acids: CASSLGDRGINTEAFF. The DNA for the CDR3 is TGCGCCAGCAGCTTGGGGGACAGGGGGATAAACACTGAAGCTTTCTTT. The rearrangement uses TRBV5-1 and TRBJ1-1, with 11 bases that match TRBD1. With V trimmed by 0 bases and J by 2 bases, 3 bases remained unmatched. Germline CDR1 is SGHRS and CDR2 is YFSETQ. CDR3 length: 16 residues.

In DNA form, the CDR3 reads TGTGCCACCTCGGGGGCCCAAGAGACCCAGTACTTC. Residues: CATSGAQETQYF. The rearrangement joins TRBV15 to TRBJ2-5, with D perhaps matching TRBD1 or TRBD2 (6 bases each). The V end lost 8 bases, the J end lost 1 base, and 8 bases lay between the germline ends. Germline V gene data show CDR1 as LNHNV and CDR2 as YYDKDF (reference sequence). The CDR3 length is 12 residues. The complete variable domain, with remaining parts taken from reference TRBV15 and TRBJ2-5, reads DAMVIQNPRYQVTQFGKPVTLSCSQTLNHNVMYWYQQKSSQAPKLLFHYYDKDFNNEADTPDNFQSRRPNTSFCFLDIRSPGLGDTAMYLCATSGAQETQYFGPGTRLLVL.

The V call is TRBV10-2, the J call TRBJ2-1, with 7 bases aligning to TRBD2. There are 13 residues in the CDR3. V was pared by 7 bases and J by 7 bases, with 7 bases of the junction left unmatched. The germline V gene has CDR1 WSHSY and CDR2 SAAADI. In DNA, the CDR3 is TGCGCCAGCAAGGCAGGGAGGGTTAATGAGCAGTTCTTC. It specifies CASKAGRVNEQFF.

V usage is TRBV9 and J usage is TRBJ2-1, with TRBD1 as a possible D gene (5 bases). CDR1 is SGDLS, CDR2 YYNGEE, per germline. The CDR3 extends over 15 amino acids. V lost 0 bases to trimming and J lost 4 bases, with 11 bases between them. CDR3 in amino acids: CASSVGGAAYNEQFF. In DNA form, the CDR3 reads TGTGCCAGCAGCGTAGGGGGCGCGGCTTACAATGAGCAGTTCTTC.

The CDR3 here is CASSYSLSWATYEQYF. Here the CDR3 DNA reads TGTGCCAGCAGTTATTCCCTCAGTTGGGCAACCTACGAGCAGTACTTC. This sequence joins TRBV6-5 and TRBJ2-7; D is unresolved. The CDR3 extends over 16 amino acids. Trimming removed 3 bases from V and 2 bases from J, with 17 bases in between. CDR1 is MNHEY and CDR2 is SVGAGI in the germline V gene.